These 4 T cell receptor beta chains share one sample of origin, sequenced in a study of blood T cell repertoires in COVID-19. This table comes from immunoSEQ multiplex PCR, and its TCRdb copy is limited to in-frame clones, with some not included. Of 120,000 to 150,000 clones detected, over 85% appear once; the ten largest clones hold 1.5% to 2%. The specimen was peripheral blood. The receptor source for this set is a human donor in a cohort sampled during active COVID-19.

The chain links TRBV4-2 to TRBJ1-6; 11 positions agree with TRBD1. Germline V gene data show CDR1 as LGHNA and CDR2 as YNFKEQ. CDR3 size: 17 residues. Trimming at V came to 0 bases and at J to 11 bases, leaving 9 bases not matched to a gene. CDR3 nucleotides: TGTGCCAGCAGCCAAGACGGGACAGGGGGAAGATTGGCACCCCTCCACTTT. Translating it yields CASSQDGTGGRLAPLHF.

The rearrangement uses TRBV10-2 and TRBJ2-1, with a tentative D call TRBD1 (6 bases). The germline gives CDR1 WSHSY, CDR2 SAAADI. The CDR3 runs to 14 residues. Trimming took off 7 bases at V and 4 bases at J, with 14 bases between the two ends. The chain's CDR3 is CASTRQATYNEQFF. CDR3 nucleotides: TGCGCCAGCACTCGACAGGCAACGTACAATGAGCAGTTCTTC.

The rearrangement joins TRBV10-1 to TRBJ1-5; unclear D gene. The CDR3 has 14 residues. Germline V gene data show CDR1 as WNHNN and CDR2 as SYGVQD (reference sequence). Trimming removed 0 bases at V and 6 bases at J, with 9 bases between. The CDR3 bases are TGCGCCAGCAGTGAGTCGCCCAGCGGTCAGCCCCAGCATTTT. This translates into CASSESPSGQPQHF.

The rearrangement joins TRBV5-1 to TRBJ2-1; D perhaps matches TRBD2 (7 bases). V lost 4 bases and J 10 bases, leaving 21 bases between the germline ends. The CDR3 has 15 residues. Per germline, CDR1 SGHRS and CDR2 YFSETQ. CDR3 nucleotide sequence: TGCGCCAGCAGCCCATCAGGGGAGGGGGGTTTAGAGCAGTTCTTC. Residues: CASSPSGEGGLEQFF.